One sample yielded the 10 T cell receptor beta chains listed below, sequenced in a study of human T cells and chemical hapten exposure. One entry per CDR3 protein, called by TCRdb with MiXCR from the RACE reads. The data contain approximately 77,000 distinct CDR3 sequences, 13% to 15% of them singletons. Time point given: pre-sensitization, week 0. Treatment reported: therapeutic diphenylcyclopropenone sensitization with weekly scalp DPC. Source: whole blood, taken in connection with sensitization to the hapten diphenylcyclopropenone (DPC). These receptors originate from a woman in her forties or fifties with alopecia areata. Some clones in this sample may be carry-over from other donors' samples.

J is TRBJ2-1 and V is TRBV30; 7 bases line up with TRBD2. The CDR3 length is 11 residues. V lost 8 bases to trimming and J lost 6 bases; unmatched junction nucleotides: 4. Germline V gene sequence: CDR1 GTSNPN, CDR2 SVGIG (reference sequence). Written as DNA, the CDR3 is TGTGCCGGAGCGGGAACCAATGAGCAGTTCTTC. Amino acid sequence: CAGAGTNEQFF.

Only a few counts were recorded for this clonotype. The DNA for the CDR3 is TGTGCCAGTAGTATCCCAGGGTTGAACTATGGCTACACCTTC. Protein product: CASSIPGLNYGYTF. The chain carries TRBV19 and TRBJ1-2, with D tentatively TRBD1 (5 bases). This CDR3 region has 14 residues. V shed 3 bases and J shed 2 bases, with 10 bases lying between them. The germline gives CDR1 LNHDA, CDR2 SQIVND (reference sequence).

This clonotype has only a few counts. The chain combines TRBV18 with TRBJ1-2; no clear D gene. CDR1 and CDR2 from the germline V gene are KGHSH and LQKENI. This CDR3 is built from 13 residues. Trimming shortened V by 2 bases and J by 3 bases, and 7 bases separated the two germline ends. This CDR3 is CASSPGVHYGYTF. The DNA of the CDR3 is TGTGCCAGCTCACCAGGGGTGCACTATGGCTACACCTTC.

This clonotype has just a few counts. The V gene is TRBV7-2, the J gene TRBJ2-3; D is unresolved. V gave up 2 bases and J gave up 0 bases, with 6 bases separating them. The CDR3 has 14 amino acids. The V gene's germline CDR1 is SGHTA and CDR2 FQGNSA. The CDR3 spells CASSLRQSTDTQYF. The CDR3 nucleotides read TGTGCCAGCAGCTTACGACAAAGCACAGATACGCAGTATTTT.

In this sample, this clonotype turned up a few times. The chain has TRBV29-1 and TRBJ2-1, with 10 bases fitting TRBD2. The V gene's germline CDR1 is SQVTM and CDR2 ANQGSEA. The CDR3 loop spans 16 amino acids. V lost 7 bases to trimming and J lost 9 bases; unmatched junction nucleotides: 18. The CDR3 nucleotides are TGCAGCGCCGCCCGGACTAGCGGCTGGGAAGAGGGTGAGCAGTTCTTC. This gives the protein CSAARTSGWEEGEQFF.

This clonotype is medium-sized in the sample. The chain has TRBV20-1 and TRBJ2-6; 10 bases are shared with TRBD2. This CDR3 spans 15 amino acids. The germline V gene has CDR1 DFQATT and CDR2 SNEGSKA (reference sequence). The CDR3 region is CTALAGVPGANVLTF. CDR3 in DNA: TGCACAGCCCTAGCGGGAGTGCCTGGGGCCAACGTCCTGACTTTC.

This clonotype was picked up many times. The chain couples TRBV7-2 to TRBJ1-1; D uncertain. Germline values: CDR1 SGHTA, CDR2 FQGNSA. The CDR3 sequence is 11 residues long. V lost 6 bases and J 10 bases, leaving 12 bases between the germline ends. The CDR3 coding sequence is TGTGCCAGCAGGACGGGAACGGGAGCTTTCTTT. Translation: CASRTGTGAFF.

This clonotype showed up just a few times. J is TRBJ1-1 and V is TRBV19; D is uncertain. V dropped 8 bases and J dropped 0 bases, with 10 bases sitting between them. This CDR3 spans 13 amino acids. The germline gives CDR1 LNHDA, CDR2 SQIVND (reference sequence). CDR3 DNA: TGTGCCAGTCGTACTTTTATGAACACTGAAGCTTTCTTT. This translates into CASRTFMNTEAFF.

CDR3 bases: TGTGCCAGCAGCTTGGACAGGCAAAATGAGCAGTTCTTC. As protein: CASSLDRQNEQFF. The chain is built from TRBV5-6 and TRBJ2-1; perhaps TRBD1 as D (5 bases). The V gene lost 0 bases and the J gene lost 7 bases, with 8 bases spanning the gap. The germline CDR1 and CDR2 sequences are SGHDT and YYEEEE. CDR3 length equals 13 residues.

This sequence joins TRBV30 and TRBJ2-7, with D hard to call. The CDR3 is 12 residues long. Germline CDR1 GTSNPN, CDR2 SVGIG (reference sequence). With 1 base removed from V and 4 bases from J, the gap between germline ends came to 8 bases. CDR3 DNA: TGTGCCTGGAGTGACACTCCGTACGAGCAGTACTTC. Residues: CAWSDTPYEQYF.